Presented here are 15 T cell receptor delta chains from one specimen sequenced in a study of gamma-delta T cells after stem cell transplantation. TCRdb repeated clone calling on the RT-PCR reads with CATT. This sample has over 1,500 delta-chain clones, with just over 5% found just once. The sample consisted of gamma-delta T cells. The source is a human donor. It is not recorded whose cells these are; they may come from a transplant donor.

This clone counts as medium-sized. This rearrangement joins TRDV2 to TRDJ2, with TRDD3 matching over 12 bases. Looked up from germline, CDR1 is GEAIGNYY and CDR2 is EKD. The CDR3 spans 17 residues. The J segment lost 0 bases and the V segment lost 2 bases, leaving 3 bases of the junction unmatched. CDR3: CACDRLGDTPLTAQLFF. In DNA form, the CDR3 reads TGTGCCTGTGACAGACTGGGGGATACCCCTTTGACAGCACAACTCTTCTTT.

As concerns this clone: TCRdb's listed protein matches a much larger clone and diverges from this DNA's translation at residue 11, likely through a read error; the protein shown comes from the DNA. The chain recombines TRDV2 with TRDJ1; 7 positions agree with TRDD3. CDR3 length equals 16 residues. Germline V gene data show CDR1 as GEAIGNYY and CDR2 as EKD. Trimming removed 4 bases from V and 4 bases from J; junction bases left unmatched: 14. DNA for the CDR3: TGTGCCTGTGAGACCCTGGGGGCCACGTACATCGATAAACTCATCTTT. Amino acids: CACETLGATYIDKLIF.

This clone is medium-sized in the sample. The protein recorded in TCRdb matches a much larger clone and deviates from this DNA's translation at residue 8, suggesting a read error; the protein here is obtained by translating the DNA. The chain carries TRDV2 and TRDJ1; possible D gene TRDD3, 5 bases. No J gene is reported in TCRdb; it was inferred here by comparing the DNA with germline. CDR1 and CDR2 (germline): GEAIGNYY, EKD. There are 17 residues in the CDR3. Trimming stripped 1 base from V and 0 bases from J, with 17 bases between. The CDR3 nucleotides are TGTGCCTGTGACACTGTCGGGGTATACGCGGACACCGATAAACTCATCTTT. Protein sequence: CACDTVGVYADTDKLIF.

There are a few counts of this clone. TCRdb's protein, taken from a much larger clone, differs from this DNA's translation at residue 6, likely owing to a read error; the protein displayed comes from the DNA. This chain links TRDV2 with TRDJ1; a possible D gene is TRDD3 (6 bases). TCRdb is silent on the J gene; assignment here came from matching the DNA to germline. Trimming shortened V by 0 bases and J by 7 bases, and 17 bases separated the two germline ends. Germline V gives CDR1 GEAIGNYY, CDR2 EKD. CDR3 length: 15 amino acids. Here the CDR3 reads CACDTRGDAAGKLIF. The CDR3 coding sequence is TGTGCCTGTGACACCCGGGGGGACGCGGCGGGTAAACTCATCTTT.

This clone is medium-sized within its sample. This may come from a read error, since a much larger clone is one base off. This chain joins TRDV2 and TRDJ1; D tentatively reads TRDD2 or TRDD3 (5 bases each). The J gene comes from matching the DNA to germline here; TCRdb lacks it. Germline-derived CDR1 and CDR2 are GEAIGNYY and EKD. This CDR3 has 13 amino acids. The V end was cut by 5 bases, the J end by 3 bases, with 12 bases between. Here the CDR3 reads CACGSLLADKLIF. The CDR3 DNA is TGTGCCTGTGGATCCCTACTGGCCGATAAACTCATCTTT.

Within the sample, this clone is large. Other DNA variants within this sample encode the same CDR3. The CDR3 reads CACDALLGDKPTDKLIF. In DNA form, the CDR3 reads TGTGCCTGTGATGCCCTTCTGGGGGATAAACCCACCGATAAACTCATCTTT. V gene TRDV2 combines with J gene TRDJ1, with TRDD3 identical over 10 bases. This CDR3 contains 17 residues. Germline-derived CDR1 and CDR2 are GEAIGNYY and EKD. With 4 bases clipped from V and 1 base from J, the junction kept 11 bases outside the gene matches.

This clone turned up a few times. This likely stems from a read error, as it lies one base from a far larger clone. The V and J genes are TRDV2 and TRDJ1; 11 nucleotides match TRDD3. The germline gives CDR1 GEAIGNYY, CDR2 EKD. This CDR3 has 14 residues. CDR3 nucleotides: TGTGCCTGTGACATTCTGGGGGATACCGATAAACTCACCTTT. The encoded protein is CACDILGDTDKLTF.

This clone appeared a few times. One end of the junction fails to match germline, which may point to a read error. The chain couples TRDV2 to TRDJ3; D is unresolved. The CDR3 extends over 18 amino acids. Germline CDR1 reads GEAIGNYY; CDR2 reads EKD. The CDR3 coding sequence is TGTGCCCGTGACTCCATCTCATTTCGCTCCTGTGACACCCTACAGATGTTTTTC. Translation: CARDSISFRSCDTLQMFF.

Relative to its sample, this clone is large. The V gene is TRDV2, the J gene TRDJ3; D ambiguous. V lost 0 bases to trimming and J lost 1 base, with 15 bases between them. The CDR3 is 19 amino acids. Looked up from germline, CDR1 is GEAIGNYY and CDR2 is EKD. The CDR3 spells CACDTVRGTESWDTRQMFF. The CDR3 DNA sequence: TGTGCCTGTGACACCGTTAGAGGTACTGAGTCCTGGGACACCCGACAGATGTTTTTC.

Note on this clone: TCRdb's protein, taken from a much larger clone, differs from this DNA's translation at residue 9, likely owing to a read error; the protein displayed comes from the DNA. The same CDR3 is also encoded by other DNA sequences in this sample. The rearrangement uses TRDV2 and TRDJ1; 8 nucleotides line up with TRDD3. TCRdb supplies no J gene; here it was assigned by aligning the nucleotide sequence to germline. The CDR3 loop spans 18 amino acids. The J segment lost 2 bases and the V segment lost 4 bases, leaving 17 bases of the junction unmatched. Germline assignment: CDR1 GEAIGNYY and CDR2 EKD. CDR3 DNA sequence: TGTGCCTGTGATAGCATTCAAACTGTGGGATACGCTACCGATAAACTCATCTTT. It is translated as CACDSIQTVGYATDKLIF.

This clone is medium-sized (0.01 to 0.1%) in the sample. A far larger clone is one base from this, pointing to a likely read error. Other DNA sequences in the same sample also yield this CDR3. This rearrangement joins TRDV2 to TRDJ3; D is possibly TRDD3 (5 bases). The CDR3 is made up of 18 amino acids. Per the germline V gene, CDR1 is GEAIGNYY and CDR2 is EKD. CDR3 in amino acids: CACDTGGMYSLDTRQMFF. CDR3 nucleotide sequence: TGTGCCTGTGACACCGGAGGGATGTACTCCTTGGACACCCGACAGATGTTTTTC.

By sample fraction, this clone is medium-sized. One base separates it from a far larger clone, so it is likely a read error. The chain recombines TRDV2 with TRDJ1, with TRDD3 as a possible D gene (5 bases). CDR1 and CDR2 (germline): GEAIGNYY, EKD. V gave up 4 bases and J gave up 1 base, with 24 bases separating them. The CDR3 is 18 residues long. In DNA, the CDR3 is TGTGCCTGTGAGCCTATGGCCAATACAGGGATCAGCACCGATAAACTCATCTTT. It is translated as CACEPMANTGISTDKLIF.

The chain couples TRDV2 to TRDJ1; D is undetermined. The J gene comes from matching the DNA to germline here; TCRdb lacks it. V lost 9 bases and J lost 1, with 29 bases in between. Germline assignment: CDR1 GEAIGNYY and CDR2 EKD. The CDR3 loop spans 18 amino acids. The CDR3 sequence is CAIDTSGPGDKGTDKLIF. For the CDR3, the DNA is TGTGCCATTGACACGAGCGGACCGGGTGATAAGGGCACCGATAAACTCATCTTT.

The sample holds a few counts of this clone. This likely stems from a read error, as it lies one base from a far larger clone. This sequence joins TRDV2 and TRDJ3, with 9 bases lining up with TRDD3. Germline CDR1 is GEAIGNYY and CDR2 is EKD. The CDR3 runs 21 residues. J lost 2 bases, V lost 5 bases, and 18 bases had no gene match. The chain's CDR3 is CACGKLGDTNPEPWDTRQMFF. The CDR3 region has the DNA TGTGCCTGTGGCAAACTGGGGGACACCAACCCGGAGCCCTGGGACACCCGACAGATGTTTTTC.

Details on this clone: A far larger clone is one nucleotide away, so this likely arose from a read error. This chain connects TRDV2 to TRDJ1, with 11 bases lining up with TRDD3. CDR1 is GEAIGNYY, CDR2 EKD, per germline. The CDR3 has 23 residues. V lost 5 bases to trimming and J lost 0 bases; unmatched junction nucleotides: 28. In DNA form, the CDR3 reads TGTGCCTGTGGCTTGTTACTGGGGGATAATACCCCGAATACCGGGCATTACACCGATAAACTCATCTTT. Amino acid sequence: CACGLLLGDNTPNTGHYTDKLIF.